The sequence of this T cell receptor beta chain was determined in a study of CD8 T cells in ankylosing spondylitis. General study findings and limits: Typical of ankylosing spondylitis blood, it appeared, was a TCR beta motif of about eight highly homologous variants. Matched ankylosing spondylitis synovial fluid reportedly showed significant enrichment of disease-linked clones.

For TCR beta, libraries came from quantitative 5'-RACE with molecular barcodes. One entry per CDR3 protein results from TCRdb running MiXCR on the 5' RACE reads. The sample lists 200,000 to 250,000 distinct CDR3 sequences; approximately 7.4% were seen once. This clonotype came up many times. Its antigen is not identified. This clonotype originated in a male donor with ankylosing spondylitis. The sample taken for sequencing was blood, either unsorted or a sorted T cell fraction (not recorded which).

In DNA form, the CDR3 reads TGTGCCACCAGTGATGGGGTCAGCGGGAATTCACCCCTCCACTTT. As protein: CATSDGVSGNSPLHF. The chain links TRBV24-1 to TRBJ1-6; D uncertain. Trimming removed 3 bases from V and 7 bases from J, with 12 bases in between. The CDR3 has 15 amino acids. CDR1 is KGHDR and CDR2 is SFDVKD in the germline V gene.